Each of the 2 T cell receptor beta chains below was sequenced from the same sample in a study of blood T cell repertoires in COVID-19. Method: immunoSEQ multiplex PCR; TCRdb's copy keeps in-frame clones and lacks some. This sample yields 25,000 to 35,000 clones, of which approximately 83% are seen a single time; less than 30% belongs to the top ten. Sequenced: peripheral blood. The receptors were sampled from a man between 65 and 79 years old with active COVID-19.

The chain recombines TRBV3-1 (or the pseudogene TRBV3-2) with TRBJ1-5; 7 positions agree with TRBD1. The CDR3 extends over 14 amino acids. After removal of 4 bases from V and 1 base from J, the junction contained 1 base not matched to a gene. CDR1 and CDR2 from the germline V gene are LGHDT and YNNKEL (reference sequence). The DNA for the CDR3 is TGTGCCAGCAGCCTGACAGGGAGCAATCAGCCCCAGCATTTT. It translates to CASSLTGSNQPQHF.

The rearrangement uses TRBV9 and TRBJ1-2, with 8 bases identical to TRBD1. The ends lost 3 bases at V and 4 bases at J; junction bases unmatched: 5. Germline CDR1 SGDLS, CDR2 YYNGEE. The CDR3 has 14 amino acids. The CDR3 coding sequence is TGTGCCAGCAGCGCAGGGGGCTTTATCTATGGCTACACCTTC. Amino acids: CASSAGGFIYGYTF.